These T cell receptor beta chains were read from a single sample in a study of blood T cell repertoires in COVID-19. The assay was immunoSEQ multiplex PCR, and TCRdb's table has in-frame clones only and misses some. The data show over 100,000 clones, roughly nine tenths seen once. Source material: peripheral blood. These receptors came from a human donor in a cohort sampled during active COVID-19. The CDR3 runs from the conserved cysteine through the conserved F or W. The order of the fields is D gene, V gene, clone size, J gene, CDR3 DNA, CDR3 protein. D genes are given only for firm matches. A row's size may be missing; if present it is once, few, many or a size class.

TRBD2,TRBV5-1,few,TRBJ2-7,TGCGCCAGCAGCTTTCGAGCGGGAGAGCGCGAGCAGTACTTC,CASSFRAGEREQYF
.,TRBV12-5,.,TRBJ2-2,TGTGCTAGTGGGCGAGAGGGGGGGGAGGGCCCCACCGGGGAGCTGTTTTTT,CASGREGGEGPTGELFF
TRBD2,TRBV30,once,TRBJ2-3,TGTGCCTGGAGTGTCGGACTAGCGGCCACAGATACGCAGTATTTT,CAWSVGLAATDTQYF
.,TRBV5-4,.,TRBJ1-3,TGTGCCAGCAGCTTGGCCTCAGGGATCGTCCCTGGAAACACCATATATTTT,CASSLASGIVPGNTIYF
TRBD2,TRBV5-4,.,TRBJ2-1,TGTGCCAGCAGCCAGCAACTAGCGGGAGCAGACAATGAGCAGTTCTTC,CASSQQLAGADNEQFF
.,TRBV19,once,TRBJ2-2,TGTGCCAGTAGTAAGGGGGGGACCGGGGAGCTGTTTTTT,CASSKGGTGELFF
.,TRBV28,.,TRBJ2-3,TGTGCCAGCAACGAGGCCGGGAACCGCGCAGATACGCAGTATTTT,CASNEAGNRADTQYF
TRBD2,TRBV6-5,.,TRBJ2-7,TGTGCCAGCAGTTACGGGGGGGGGTCAAGCGAGCAGTACTTC,CASSYGGGSSEQYF
.,TRBV5-5,.,TRBJ2-7,TGTGCCAGCAGCAGGGAGCTAGCGAGGACCTACGAGCAGTACTTC,CASSRELARTYEQYF
TRBD2,TRBV5-6,.,TRBJ2-3,TGTGCCAGCAGCTCGACTAGCTGGGGCACAGATACGCAGTATTTT,CASSSTSWGTDTQYF
.,TRBV27,.,TRBJ2-7,TGTGCCAGCAGTTTACTACGACACTCCTACGAGCAGTACTTC,CASSLLRHSYEQYF
.,TRBV25-1,once,TRBJ1-5,TGTGCCAGCAGTGACGGTCGACAGCCCCAGCATTTT,CASSDGRQPQHF
TRBD2,TRBV5-6,once,TRBJ2-1,TGTGCCAGCAGCCGTACTAGCGGGGATCCTTACAATGAGCAGTTCTTC,CASSRTSGDPYNEQFF
.,TRBV7-9,few,TRBJ2-7,TGTGCCAGCAGCCCGCAACCGGGACTTTTGGGGCTCGAGCAGTACTTC,CASSPQPGLLGLEQYF
.,TRBV10-2,.,TRBJ1-2,TGCGCCAGCAGTGGGACAGCAGACTATGGCTACACCTTC,CASSGTADYGYTF
TRBD1,TRBV29-1,few,TRBJ1-1,TGCAGCGTTGATCGAACAGGGGGTATGAACACTGAAGCTTTCTTT,CSVDRTGGMNTEAFF
TRBD2,TRBV6-2/TRBV6-3,.,TRBJ2-1,TGTGCCAGCAGTGTCCTAGCGGGAGGGTACAATGAGCAGTTCTTC,CASSVLAGGYNEQFF
TRBD1,TRBV12-3/TRBV12-4,once,TRBJ1-1,TGTGCCACGTTACCGGGACAGCGAGAAGCTTTCTTT,CATLPGQREAFF
.,TRBV4-1,.,TRBJ1-2,TGCGCCAGCAGCCTCGGGCCCAGGGATGGCTACACCTTC,CASSLGPRDGYTF
.,TRBV30,few,TRBJ1-2,TGTGCCTGGAGTGTACCGGTGCCGAACTATGGCTACACCTTC,CAWSVPVPNYGYTF
TRBD1,TRBV11-2,.,TRBJ1-1,TGTGCCAGCAGCATAGCACCGGGACAGGTGAACACTGAAGCTTTCTTT,CASSIAPGQVNTEAFF
TRBD1,TRBV4-2,.,TRBJ2-2,TGTGCCAGCAGCCAAGTAGGGGGCCTACCGAACACCGGGGAGCTGTTTTTT,CASSQVGGLPNTGELFF
TRBD2,TRBV19,.,TRBJ2-1,TGTGCCAGTAGTATTAGCGGGAGTGAGCAGTTCTTC,CASSISGSEQFF
TRBD1,TRBV29-1,.,TRBJ1-2,TGCAGCGGATACCTAGGGGGCGTATATGGCTACACCTTC,CSGYLGGVYGYTF
TRBD1,TRBV7-9,once,TRBJ2-1,TGTGCCAGCAGCCCCCGGACAGGTGTCAATGAGCAGTTCTTC,CASSPRTGVNEQFF
.,TRBV6-5,.,TRBJ2-1,TGTGCCAGCAGTTGGGGGCTAGCGGCCTTGGGGAATGAGCAGTTCTTC,CASSWGLAALGNEQFF
.,TRBV27,.,TRBJ2-7,TGTGCCAGCAGGACACTCGACGAGCAGTACTTC,CASRTLDEQYF
TRBD1,TRBV14,.,TRBJ2-3,TGTGCCAGCAGCCTTCGGACAGGGTGGGGCACAGATACGCAGTATTTT,CASSLRTGWGTDTQYF
TRBD1,TRBV18,.,TRBJ2-7,TGTGCCAGCTCACCAAGGACAGGGGGCTACGAGCAGTACTTC,CASSPRTGGYEQYF
TRBD2,TRBV7-9,.,TRBJ2-2,TGTGCCAGCAGCTTAGCGTCTAGCGGGACCGGGGAGCTGTTTTTT,CASSLASSGTGELFF
.,TRBV4-3,.,TRBJ2-2,TGCGCCAGCAGCCAAGGTCAGGGGCCCGGGGAGCTGTTTTTT,CASSQGQGPGELFF
.,TRBV12-3/TRBV12-4,once,TRBJ1-1,TGTGCCAGCAGTTTTAGTACTGAAGCTTTCTTT,CASSFSTEAFF
TRBD1,TRBV19,.,TRBJ1-1,TGTGCCAGTAGCCAAAGGACAGGGGGCATGATCACTGAAGCTTTCTTT,CASSQRTGGMITEAFF
TRBD1,TRBV2,once,TRBJ1-5,TGTGCCAGCACCAAGACAGGGAATAGCAATCAGCCCCAGCATTTT,CASTKTGNSNQPQHF
TRBD1,TRBV28,.,TRBJ2-7,TGTGCCAGCAAGGGTATCCTCCGGACAGGGGGGAACGAGCAGTACTTC,CASKGILRTGGNEQYF
TRBD1,TRBV6-1,.,TRBJ2-6,TGTGCCAGCAGTGACGGACAGGCTGGGGCCAACGTCCTGACTTTC,CASSDGQAGANVLTF
TRBD1,TRBV7-8,.,TRBJ2-1,TGTGCCAGCAGCGCCGACAGGGGTTACTCCTACAATGAGCAGTTCTTC,CASSADRGYSYNEQFF
TRBD2,TRBV7-7,.,TRBJ2-3,TGTGCCAGCAGCTTAGGCAGGGAGGGGACAGATACGCAGTATTTT,CASSLGREGTDTQYF
.,TRBV18,.,TRBJ2-7,TGTGCCAGCTCACCACGAGGTGGCGGGGGCGCCGCCTACGAGCAGTACTTC,CASSPRGGGGAAYEQYF
.,TRBV2,.,TRBJ2-7,TGTGCCAGCAGTGAGGTGGCCAGACACTACGAGCAGTACTTC,CASSEVARHYEQYF
.,TRBV6-5,.,TRBJ2-3,TGTGCCAGCAGCGGACTCGGAGATACGCAGTATTTT,CASSGLGDTQYF
.,TRBV20-1,.,TRBJ2-3,TGCAGTGCTAGTAGTTGGGAGATGAGGGATACGCAGTATTTT,CSASSWEMRDTQYF
TRBD2,TRBV7-2,.,TRBJ2-1,TGTGCCAGCAGAAGACCGGGACTAGCGGGGGTAGGGGGTTTTTTCTTC,CASRRPGLAGVGGFFF
.,TRBV2,.,TRBJ2-5,TGTGCCAGCAGTGAAGCTAGGCCAACGGGGTCCCAGTACTTC,CASSEARPTGSQYF
.,TRBV6-5,.,TRBJ1-5,TGTGCCAGCAGTTACGCTACAGGGAACAATCAGCCCCAGCATTTT,CASSYATGNNQPQHF
.,TRBV2,.,TRBJ1-1,TGTGCCAGCAGTTATACGGGGACTGAAGCTTTCTTT,CASSYTGTEAFF
.,TRBV28,.,TRBJ1-3,TGTGCCAGCAGCCGGGACACTGACTCTGGAAACACCATATATTTT,CASSRDTDSGNTIYF
TRBD1,TRBV7-8,.,TRBJ1-6,TGTGCCAGCAGCCCGGGACAGTATAATTCACCCCTCCACTTT,CASSPGQYNSPLHF
TRBD2,TRBV6-2/TRBV6-3,.,TRBJ2-5,TGTGCCAGCAGTTACGCGACTAGCGGGAGGGGCATCGAGACCCAGTACTTC,CASSYATSGRGIETQYF
.,TRBV29-1,few,TRBJ1-2,TGCAGCGTTGGGGGTTGGGGAGGACGGGTATCTGACACCTTC,CSVGGWGGRVSDTF
TRBD1,TRBV19,.,TRBJ1-5,TGTGCCAGTAGTGGTGGGACAGGGGCCTATCAGCCCCAGCATTTT,CASSGGTGAYQPQHF
.,TRBV9,once,TRBJ1-5,TGTGCCAGCAGCGTAGCGGGCGCCATGGGAGAGGCCCAGCATTTT,CASSVAGAMGEAQHF
TRBD1,TRBV11-1,.,TRBJ2-3,TGTGCCAGCAGCTTGGGGACAGTCCTCACAGATACGCAGTATTTT,CASSLGTVLTDTQYF
.,TRBV28,once,TRBJ2-7,TGTGCCAGCAGTTTACAAACCTACGAGCAGTACTTC,CASSLQTYEQYF
.,TRBV19,.,TRBJ1-5,TGTGCCAGCTCTCAACCCGCGGGGAATCAGCCCCAGCATTTT,CASSQPAGNQPQHF
TRBD1,TRBV27,.,TRBJ1-6,TGTGCCAGCACCTTCGGGACAGGGGGGAATTCACCCCTCCACTTT,CASTFGTGGNSPLHF
TRBD1,TRBV10-3,.,TRBJ2-7,TGTGCCATCGCATATACCGGGACAGGCGGGTACGAGCAGTACTTC,CAIAYTGTGGYEQYF
.,TRBV19,.,TRBJ2-1,TGTGCCAGTAGGGAGCGGCACTACAATGAGCAGTTCTTC,CASRERHYNEQFF
.,TRBV6-5,.,TRBJ1-1,TGTGCCAGCAGTTACCCAAAGAACACTGAAGCTTTCTTT,CASSYPKNTEAFF